This T cell receptor beta chain was captured by sequencing in a study of T-cell reconstitution after alpha-beta-depleted transplantation in children. The V and J ends lost 3 bases and 0 bases respectively, with 12 bases between them. The CDR3 totals 16 residues. Study-wide findings and caveats: After transplant, at about two months, alpha-beta T cells were reportedly derived from several hundred expanded graft clones.

This clonotype was seen many times. Its antigen is as yet unknown. The library targeted TCRbeta and was prepared with unique molecular identifiers. Using its own MiXCR run on the PCR reads, TCRdb lists one record per CDR3 protein. Altogether 130,000 to 150,000 distinct CDR3 sequences are present, roughly 8.8% being singletons, with the ten largest covering over 15%. The sample consisted of PBMCs, mostly from graft donor cells, taken 180 days after TCRalphabeta/CD19-depleted stem cell transplant. V gene TRBV12-3 or TRBV12-4 combines with J gene TRBJ1-5; possibly TRBD1 for D (5 bases). This TCR came from a female patient between 2 and 15 years old who had a stem cell transplant for congenital amegakaryocytic thrombocytopenia, so the T cells may come from the graft donor. CDR3 sequence (DNA): TGTGCCAGCAGTTTCGGGGCCCGGGATAGCAATCAGCCCCAGCATTTT. Protein product: CASSFGARDSNQPQHF.